This passage covers 17 T cell receptor beta chains from one sample sequenced in a study of T cells after posttransplantation cyclophosphamide. Some clones are missing from TCRdb's copy, which holds only in-frame ones; the method was immunoSEQ multiplex PCR. The data contain about 9,100 clones, nearly 99% of them singletons. The sample comprised naive CD8+ T cells sorted from PBMCs. These receptors came from a man aged 45-60 years in good health, CMV-negative, and a related stem cell transplant donor.

The chain employs TRBV7-8 and TRBJ2-7; 9 bases align to TRBD2. Germline CDR1 reads SGHVS; CDR2 reads FQNEAQ. J lost 2 bases, V lost 3 bases, and 5 bases had no gene match. The CDR3 spans 15 residues. In DNA, the CDR3 is TGTGCCAGCAGCTTGGAGCTAGCGGGGACCTACGAGCAGTACTTC. The encoded protein is CASSLELAGTYEQYF.

Written as DNA, the CDR3 is TGTGCCAGCAGCTTAGTCCGGAGGGACAGGGGGCCAACTAATGAAAAACTGTTTTTT. This encodes CASSLVRRDRGPTNEKLFF. The chain couples TRBV7-9 to TRBJ1-4, with 12 nucleotides matching TRBD1. Unmatched junction bases numbered 6, after V lost 1 base and J lost 0 bases. The CDR3 extends over 19 amino acids. CDR1 and CDR2 (germline): SEHNR, FQNEAQ (reference sequence).

The chain recombines TRBV7-9 with TRBJ2-5; maybe TRBD1 (6 bases). The V gene lost 7 bases and the J gene lost 0 bases, with 24 bases spanning the gap. The CDR3 contains 18 residues. Germline CDR1 is SEHNR and CDR2 is FQNEAQ (reference sequence). In DNA, the CDR3 is TGTGCCAGCACCCCGCTCGGGACCGAGGGGGTAGACCAAGAGACCCAGTACTTC. Protein sequence: CASTPLGTEGVDQETQYF.

The count of this clone is one. J is TRBJ1-2 and V is TRBV11-3; TRBD1 matches 8 bases. V was clipped by 0 bases and J by 2 bases; unmatched bases: 5. Germline V gives CDR1 SGHNT, CDR2 YENEEA. This CDR3 is built from 16 residues. Written as DNA, the CDR3 is TGTGCCAGCAGCTTAGATTCGCGACAGGGGAACTATGGCTACACCTTC. Its protein is CASSLDSRQGNYGYTF.

This clone was seen only once. The chain links TRBV13 to TRBJ2-2; the D gene is possibly TRBD2 (6 bases). V lost 4 bases and J lost 6, with 12 bases in between. Germline V CDR1 and CDR2: PRHDT, FYEKMQ (reference sequence). The CDR3 has 14 residues. The DNA of the CDR3 is TGTGCCAGCAGCTCAACACCGGGGGCCGGGGAGCTGTTTTTT. Translated: CASSSTPGAGELFF.

The V and J genes are TRBV27 and TRBJ1-2, with TRBD1 as a possible D gene (6 bases). V lost 2 bases and J lost 7, with 11 bases in between. The CDR3 runs 13 residues. Germline V gene lookup returns CDR1 MNHEY and CDR2 SMNVEV (reference sequence). Here the CDR3 reads CASSLGQTGGYTF. The CDR3, as DNA: TGTGCCAGCAGTTTAGGACAGACCGGTGGCTACACCTTC.

The CDR3 loop reads CASSRYRGEIDTQYF. The DNA for the CDR3 is TGTGCCAGCAGCCGCTACAGGGGCGAAATAGATACGCAGTATTTT. The chain couples TRBV7-6 to TRBJ2-3; TRBD1 matches 7 bases. CDR3 length: 15 amino acids. The V gene end was trimmed by 5 bases and the J gene end by 5 bases; junction bases not matched to a gene: 10. Germline-derived CDR1 and CDR2 are SGHVS and FNYEAQ.

CDR3 protein: CASSLAGGQSYEQYF. The CDR3 region has the DNA TGTGCCAGCAGCTTAGCCGGAGGACAGTCCTACGAGCAGTACTTC. This chain joins TRBV7-7 and TRBJ2-7, with D perhaps matching TRBD1 (6 bases). The CDR3 runs to 15 residues. Per the germline V gene, CDR1 is SSHAT and CDR2 is FNYEAQ (reference sequence). V was pared by 0 bases and J by 1 base, with 10 bases between.

The chain has TRBV9 and TRBJ2-1; possible D gene TRBD1, 6 bases. The V end lost 4 bases, the J end lost 2 bases, and 10 bases lay between the germline ends. Germline V gene data show CDR1 as SGDLS and CDR2 as YYNGEE. The CDR3 is 14 residues long. For the CDR3, the DNA is TGTGCCAGCAGCCCAGGGGCAGCCTACAATGAGCAGTTCTTC. Translation gives CASSPGAAYNEQFF. The full variable domain, completed using reference TRBV9 and TRBJ2-1, is DSGVTQTPKHLITATGQRVTLRCSPRSGDLSVYWYQQSLDQGLQFLIQYYNGEERAKGNILERFSAQQFPDLHSELNLSSLELGDSALYFCASSPGAAYNEQFFGPGTRLTVL.

J is TRBJ1-3 and V is TRBV12-5, with D hard to call. CDR1 and CDR2 from the germline V gene are LGHNT and FRNRAP. The CDR3 consists of 15 residues. V gave up 4 bases and J gave up 0 bases, with 10 bases separating them. The CDR3 DNA follows: TGTGCTAGTGGTTCCCCCACAAGCTCTGGAAACACCATATATTTT. Amino acid sequence: CASGSPTSSGNTIYF.

The chain carries TRBV4-1 and TRBJ2-2, with D perhaps TRBD2 (5 bases). Germline CDR1 is MGHRA and CDR2 is YSYEKL. V lost 0 bases and J 7 bases, leaving 12 bases between the germline ends. The CDR3 covers 15 residues. CDR3 bases: TGCGCCAGCAGCCAAGAGCCTAGCTCGGTCGGGGAGCTGTTTTTT. Translation: CASSQEPSSVGELFF.

This clone was picked up one time. This sequence joins TRBV6-5 and TRBJ2-5; weak D call: TRBD1 (7 bases). This CDR3 comprises 14 residues. V lost 6 bases and J 2 bases, leaving 13 bases between the germline ends. Germline CDR1 MNHEY, CDR2 SVGAGI. The DNA of the CDR3 is TGTGCCAGCAGACGCGCGGGACAGCAAGAGACCCAGTACTTC. As protein: CASRRAGQQETQYF.

This chain connects TRBV6-6 to TRBJ2-7, with 7 bases aligning to TRBD1. This CDR3 region has 16 residues. Germline lookup yields CDR1 MNHNY and CDR2 SVGAGI (reference sequence). With 6 bases clipped from V and 0 bases from J, the junction kept 11 bases outside the gene matches. CDR3 residues: CASSFGTAHYSYEQYF. In nucleotides, the CDR3 is TGTGCCAGCAGCTTCGGGACAGCCCATTACTCCTACGAGCAGTACTTC.

CDR3 region: CASSTQEGVDTQYF. The CDR3 bases are TGTGCCAGCAGCACCCAAGAGGGGGTAGATACGCAGTATTTT. The V and J genes are TRBV11-3 and TRBJ2-3, with a possible D match to TRBD1 (6 bases). The germline gives CDR1 SGHNT, CDR2 YENEEA. The V end lost 5 bases, the J end lost 5 bases, and 14 bases lay between the germline ends. This CDR3 comprises 14 residues.

The chain is built from TRBV19 and TRBJ2-4; D possibly corresponds to TRBD1 (6 bases). The ends were cut back, 5 bases at V and 0 bases at J, with 14 bases in the middle. The germline gives CDR1 LNHDA, CDR2 SQIVND (reference sequence). CDR3 size: 16 residues. CDR3 coding DNA: TGTGCCAGTAGTCCAGGGACAAGTCTAGCCAAAAACATTCAGTACTTC. The encoded protein is CASSPGTSLAKNIQYF.

CDR3 DNA: TGTGCCAGCAGCCAAGAGGCAGGGGACCCCTACAATGAGCAGTTCTTC. It translates to CASSQEAGDPYNEQFF. The V call is TRBV4-2, the J call TRBJ2-1; D might be TRBD1 (6 bases). Germline V lookup: CDR1 LGHNA, CDR2 YNFKEQ. Deletions cut 0 bases from V and 2 bases from J, with 11 bases between. The CDR3 length is 16 residues.

This chain connects TRBV10-2 to TRBJ2-1, with 7 bases identical to TRBD2. J was trimmed by 7 bases and V by 10 bases; bases with no gene match: 10. The CDR3 loop spans 13 amino acids. Germline V CDR1 and CDR2: WSHSY, SAAADI. CDR3: CATTQGGSNEQFF. The DNA for the CDR3 is TGCGCCACGACGCAGGGAGGGTCAAATGAGCAGTTCTTC.